These 26 T cell receptor beta chains came from one sample sequenced in a study of blood T cell repertoires in COVID-19. Profiling relied on immunoSEQ multiplex PCR, and the TCRdb table lists in-frame clones only, not all of them. The sample carries under 300,000 clones, roughly 80% recorded once. The sequenced material came from peripheral blood. These receptors originate from a woman younger than 35 with acute or convalescent COVID-19.

The V and J genes are TRBV21-1 and TRBJ1-3; TRBD1, as called in the table, went unchecked against the DNA. TRBV21-1 is a pseudogene segment. This CDR3 is built from 17 residues. CDR3 in amino acids: CASSKDDRSLNGNTIYF. CDR3 nucleotides: TGTGCCAGCAGCAAAGATGACAGGTCCCTGAATGGAAACACCATATATTTT.

The J gene is TRBJ2-7, the V gene TRBV7-2; D remains unclear. The ends were cut back, 1 base at V and 5 bases at J, with 12 bases in the middle. Germline CDR1 SGHTA, CDR2 FQGNSA. The CDR3 consists of 14 residues. The CDR3 DNA reads TGTGCCAGCAGCTTAGATACCAGGTCGGACGAGCAGTACTTC. Its protein is CASSLDTRSDEQYF.

In the case of this clone: The sample has other DNA sequences that encode this CDR3 too. The J gene is TRBJ1-1, the V gene TRBV6-4; possibly TRBD1 for D (5 bases). The CDR3 length is 13 residues. The germline CDR1 and CDR2 sequences are MRHNA and SNTAGT. Trimming pared 4 bases from V and 1 base from J, leaving 7 bases between. The CDR3 here is CASSAQGNTEAFF. The CDR3 nucleotides are TGTGCCAGCAGTGCCCAGGGGAACACTGAAGCTTTCTTT.

This chain links TRBV27 with TRBJ2-1, with D possibly TRBD1 on 6 matching bases. Trimming shortened V by 3 bases and J by 4 bases, and 22 bases separated the two germline ends. The CDR3 is 18 amino acids. Germline values: CDR1 MNHEY, CDR2 SMNVEV (reference sequence). The CDR3 loop is CASSFGNWGRTVYNEQFF. As DNA, the CDR3 is TGTGCCAGCAGTTTTGGCAACTGGGGTCGGACAGTATACAATGAGCAGTTCTTC.

The chain has TRBV4-3 and TRBJ1-1, with D possibly matching TRBD1 (6 bases). Trimming took off 1 base at V and 11 bases at J, with 23 bases between the two ends. The CDR3 totals 16 residues. Germline V gene lookup returns CDR1 LGHNA and CDR2 YSLEER. The CDR3: CASSQGFGLRGRAAFF. Written as DNA, the CDR3 is TGCGCCAGCAGCCAAGGGTTCGGGCTCAGGGGACGGGCGGCTTTCTTT.

With respect to this clone: An end of the junction does not agree with germline; a read error may underlie this. The chain couples TRBV4-3 to TRBJ2-7, with D possibly TRBD2 on 6 matching bases. CDR3 length: 15 residues. From germline, CDR1 is LGHNA and CDR2 YSLEER. The CDR3 nucleotides are TGCGCCAGCAGCCAAGTGTGGGGGGTTTCCTCCGAGCAGTACTTC. As protein: CASSQVWGVSSEQYF.

The rearrangement uses TRBV9 and TRBJ1-1; 10 nucleotides agree with TRBD1. J gave up 3 bases and V 4 bases, and 6 bases lay outside the gene matches. Germline assignment: CDR1 SGDLS and CDR2 YYNGEE. This CDR3 is 15 amino acids long. This CDR3 is CASSRTGGPYTEAFF. CDR3 bases: TGTGCCAGCAGCCGGACAGGGGGGCCTTACACTGAAGCTTTCTTT.

The J gene is TRBJ2-1, the V gene TRBV6-5; D might be TRBD2 (5 bases). The CDR3 has 15 amino acids. In germline, CDR1 is MNHEY, CDR2 SVGAGI. V was cut by 8 bases and J by 5 bases, with 19 bases left in between. The DNA of the CDR3 is TGTGCCAGCCGGGGTGAGGTCGGGAAAGACAATGAGCAGTTCTTC. It codes for CASRGEVGKDNEQFF.

Here the CDR3 DNA reads TGCGCCAGCAGCTTGGACAGGGAGACATATGGCTACACCTTC. It encodes CASSLDRETYGYTF. The genes are TRBV5-1 and TRBJ1-2; possible D gene TRBD1, 6 bases. V lost 0 bases and J 5 bases, leaving 11 bases between the germline ends. This CDR3 is built from 14 residues. CDR1 and CDR2 from the germline V gene are SGHRS and YFSETQ.

The chain employs TRBV5-1 and TRBJ1-1, with a tentative D call TRBD1 (5 bases). Trimming removed 0 bases at V and 4 bases at J, with 13 bases between. In germline, CDR1 is SGHRS, CDR2 YFSETQ. This CDR3 has 15 amino acids. The CDR3 region has the DNA TGCGCCAGCAGCTTGGATCCGGGGGAGGCCACTGAAGCTTTCTTT. It is translated as CASSLDPGEATEAFF.

The chain couples TRBV4-1 to TRBJ2-1, with 9 bases aligning to TRBD2. The CDR3 contains 14 residues. V lost 8 bases to trimming and J lost 2 bases; unmatched junction nucleotides: 4. Per germline, CDR1 MGHRA and CDR2 YSYEKL. The CDR3 loop reads CASQVAGAYNEQFF. As DNA, the CDR3 is TGCGCCAGCCAAGTAGCGGGAGCCTACAATGAGCAGTTCTTC.

The chain carries TRBV6-5 and TRBJ2-1, with TRBD2 matching 9 bases. V lost 4 bases to trimming and J lost 2 bases; unmatched junction nucleotides: 3. CDR1 and CDR2 (germline): MNHEY, SVGAGI. CDR3 length: 15 residues. This CDR3 is CASSLAGEAYNEQFF. The CDR3 DNA is TGTGCCAGCAGTTTAGCGGGAGAGGCCTACAATGAGCAGTTCTTC.

The genes are TRBV7-2 and TRBJ2-7; D gene unclear. The V end lost 1 base, the J end lost 6 bases, and 13 bases lay between the germline ends. Germline V lookup: CDR1 SGHTA, CDR2 FQGNSA. The CDR3 is 14 residues long. CDR3 protein: CASSLGLGPREQYF. The CDR3 region has the DNA TGTGCCAGCAGCTTAGGGCTAGGCCCGCGCGAGCAGTACTTC.

Of note for this clone: One junction end disagrees with the germline gene, perhaps due to a read error. The J gene is TRBJ2-5, the V gene TRBV7-7; 8 positions agree with TRBD1. The CDR3 covers 14 residues. CDR1 SSHAT and CDR2 FNYEAQ come from the germline V gene (reference sequence). This chain's CDR3 is CASSPWTGSETQYF. CDR3 DNA: TGTGCTAGCAGCCCTTGGACAGGGTCGGAGACCCAGTACTTC.

The genes are TRBV6-5 and TRBJ2-5; no clear D gene. The germline V gene encodes CDR1 MNHEY and CDR2 SVGAGI. There are 11 residues in the CDR3. V lost 9 bases to trimming and J lost 2 bases, with 7 bases between them. The CDR3, as DNA: TGTGCCAGTCAGGTTCAAGAGACCCAGTACTTC. This translates into CASQVQETQYF.

The chain has TRBV11-2 and TRBJ2-7; no definite D call. This CDR3 is 12 amino acids long. Trimming removed 1 base at V and 6 bases at J, with 7 bases between. Germline values: CDR1 SGHAT, CDR2 FQNNGV. CDR3 nucleotides: TGTGCCAGCAGCTTAGGTTCAGTCGAGCAGTACTTC. It specifies CASSLGSVEQYF.

This clone showed up just a few times. The chain links TRBV28 to TRBJ2-1; D ambiguous. The germline V gene encodes CDR1 MDHEN and CDR2 SYDVKM. V lost 3 bases, J lost 8 bases, and 20 bases lay in between. This CDR3 has 16 amino acids. In nucleotides, the CDR3 is TGTGCCAGCAGTTTTATGCAGGAAGGTATTTGGGATGAGCAGTTCTTC. Residues: CASSFMQEGIWDEQFF.

The CDR3 is CSASLRPGYSYEQYF. In DNA, the CDR3 is TGCAGTGCTAGTCTTCGACCGGGGTACTCCTACGAGCAGTACTTC. The rearrangement joins TRBV20-1 to TRBJ2-7; weak D call: TRBD2 (5 bases). The germline V and J ends were trimmed by 3 bases and 0 bases, with 15 bases remaining between them. The CDR3 consists of 15 residues. The germline gives CDR1 DFQATT, CDR2 SNEGSKA (reference sequence).

The chain joins TRBV3-1 (or the pseudogene TRBV3-2) to TRBJ1-2; the match to TRBD1 covers 7 bases. Per germline, CDR1 LGHDT and CDR2 YNNKEL (reference sequence). CDR3 length equals 16 residues. Unmatched junction bases numbered 10, after V lost 4 bases and J lost 2 bases. Written as DNA, the CDR3 is TGTGCCAGCAGCCGGGGACAGCTACAGCGCAACTATGGCTACACCTTC. This codes for CASSRGQLQRNYGYTF.

This chain joins TRBV12-3 or TRBV12-4 and TRBJ2-1, with no clear D. The CDR3 is 13 residues long. V was clipped by 7 bases and J by 9 bases, with 16 bases between them. The CDR3 coding sequence is TGTGCCAGCACCCGAATCCCCCATAGTGAGCAGTTCTTC. Protein: CASTRIPHSEQFF.

Concerning this clone itself: This sample includes further DNA sequences coding for the same CDR3. The chain recombines TRBV4-3 with TRBJ1-6; no clear D gene. CDR1 is LGHNA, CDR2 YSLEER, per germline. CDR3 length: 16 amino acids. Deletions cut 0 bases from V and 8 bases from J, with 14 bases between. The CDR3 loop reads CASSQDRGGWDSPLHF. CDR3 coding DNA: TGCGCCAGCAGCCAAGATCGGGGAGGATGGGATTCACCCCTCCACTTT.

This rearrangement joins TRBV5-5 to TRBJ2-6; the match to TRBD1 covers 7 bases. The germline gives CDR1 SGHKS, CDR2 YYEKEE (reference sequence). The CDR3 runs 15 residues. V gave up 4 bases and J gave up 2 bases; unmatched junction bases: 3. Written as DNA, the CDR3 is TGTGCCAGCAGCAGAACAGGGGCTGGGGCCAACGTCCTGACTTTC. This sequence encodes CASSRTGAGANVLTF.

The V call is TRBV30, the J call TRBJ2-1; 9 bases match TRBD1. The CDR3 is 13 residues long. V shed 0 bases and J 8 bases; nucleotides not matched to a gene: 2. Germline loops: CDR1 GTSNPN, CDR2 SVGIG (reference sequence). The CDR3 spells CAWSVDRGYEQFF. In DNA form, the CDR3 reads TGTGCCTGGAGTGTAGACAGGGGGTATGAGCAGTTCTTC.

The rearrangement links TRBV4-3 to TRBJ2-1; D perhaps matches TRBD2 (7 bases). The CDR3 consists of 16 residues. CDR1 and CDR2 (germline): LGHNA, YSLEER. The CDR3 bases are TGCGCAGCAGCAGGTCCCGGGACCGGGGGGACAACTGAGCAGTTCTTC. Protein sequence: CAAAGPGTGGTTEQFF.

This chain uses TRBV3-1 (or the pseudogene TRBV3-2) with TRBJ1-5; TRBD1 matches at 8 bases. The V and J ends lost 2 bases and 2 bases, in that order; junction bases with no gene match: 5. Germline CDR1 is LGHDT and CDR2 is YNNKEL (reference sequence). This CDR3 has 16 amino acids. The CDR3 nucleotides are TGTGCCAGCAGCCAATCGAAGGGACAGGGCAATCAGCCCCAGCATTTT. It encodes CASSQSKGQGNQPQHF.

A single count supports this clone. The genes are TRBV11-2 and TRBJ2-1; 9 bases align to TRBD2. The CDR3 sequence is 16 residues long. Looked up from germline, CDR1 is SGHAT and CDR2 is FQNNGV. The V and J ends lost 2 bases and 5 bases, in that order; junction bases with no gene match: 7. DNA of the CDR3: TGTGCCAGCAGCTTATGGCGCGGGAGGGAAAACAATGAGCAGTTCTTC. Translating it yields CASSLWRGRENNEQFF.